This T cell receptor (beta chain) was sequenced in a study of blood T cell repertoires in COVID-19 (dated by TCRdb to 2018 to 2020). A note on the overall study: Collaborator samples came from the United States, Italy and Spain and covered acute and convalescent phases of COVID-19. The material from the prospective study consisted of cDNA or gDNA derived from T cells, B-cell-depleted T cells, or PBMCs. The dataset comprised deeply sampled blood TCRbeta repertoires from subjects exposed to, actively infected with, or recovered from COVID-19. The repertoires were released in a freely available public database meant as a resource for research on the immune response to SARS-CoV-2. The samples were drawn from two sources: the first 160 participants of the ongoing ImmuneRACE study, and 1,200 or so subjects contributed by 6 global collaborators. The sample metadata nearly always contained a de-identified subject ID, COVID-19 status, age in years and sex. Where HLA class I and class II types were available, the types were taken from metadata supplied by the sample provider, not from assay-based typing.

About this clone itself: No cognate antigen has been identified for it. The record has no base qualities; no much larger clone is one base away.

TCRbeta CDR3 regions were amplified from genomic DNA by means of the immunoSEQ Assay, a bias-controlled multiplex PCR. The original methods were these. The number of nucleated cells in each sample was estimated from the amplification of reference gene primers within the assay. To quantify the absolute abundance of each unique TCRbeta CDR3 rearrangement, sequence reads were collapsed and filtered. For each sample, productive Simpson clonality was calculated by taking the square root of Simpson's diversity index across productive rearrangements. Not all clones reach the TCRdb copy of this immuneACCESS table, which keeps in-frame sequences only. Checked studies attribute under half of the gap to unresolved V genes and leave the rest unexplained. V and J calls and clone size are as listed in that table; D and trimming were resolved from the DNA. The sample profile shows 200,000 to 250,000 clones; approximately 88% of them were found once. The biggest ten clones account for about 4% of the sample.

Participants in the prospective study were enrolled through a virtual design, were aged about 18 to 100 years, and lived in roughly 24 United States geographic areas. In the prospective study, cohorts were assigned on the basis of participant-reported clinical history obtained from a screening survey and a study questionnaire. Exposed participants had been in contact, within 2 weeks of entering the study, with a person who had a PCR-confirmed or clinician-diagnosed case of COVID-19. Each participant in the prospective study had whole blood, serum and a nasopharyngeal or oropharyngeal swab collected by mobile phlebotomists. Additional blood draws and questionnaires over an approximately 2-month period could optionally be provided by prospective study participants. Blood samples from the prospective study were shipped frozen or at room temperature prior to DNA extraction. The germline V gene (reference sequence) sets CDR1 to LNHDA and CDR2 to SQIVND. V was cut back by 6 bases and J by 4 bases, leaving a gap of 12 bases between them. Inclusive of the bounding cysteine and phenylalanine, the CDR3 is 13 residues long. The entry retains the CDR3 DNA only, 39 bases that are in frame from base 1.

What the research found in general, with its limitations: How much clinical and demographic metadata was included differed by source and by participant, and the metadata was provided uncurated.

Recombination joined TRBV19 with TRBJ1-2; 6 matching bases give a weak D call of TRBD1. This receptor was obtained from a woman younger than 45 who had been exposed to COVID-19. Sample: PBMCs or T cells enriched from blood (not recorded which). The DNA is TGTGCCAGTAGCATCGGACAGCTCTATGGCTACACCTTC. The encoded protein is CASSIGQLYGYTF.